This T cell receptor (beta chain) was identified in a study of cytomegalovirus exposure and HLA in healthy donors. The CDR3 covers 17 residues. The V end was cut by 6 bases, the J end by 5 bases, with 23 bases between. CDR1 and CDR2 from the germline V gene are SGHAT and FQNNGV. PCR primers comprised 60 Vbeta and 13 Jbeta primers. Only in-frame clones appear in the TCRdb table, and some are missing; sequencing was by immunoSEQ multiplex PCR. The data hold 150,000 to 200,000 clones, with around three quarters observed a single time. Input material: PBMCs. The sequence came from a woman in her 30s in good health and CMV-seropositive. This chain links TRBV11-2 with TRBJ2-1, with D perhaps TRBD1 (6 bases). The CDR3 protein is CASSYPQGIETHNEQFF. CDR3 sequence (DNA): TGTGCCAGCAGTTACCCCCAGGGGATAGAGACTCACAATGAGCAGTTCTTC.